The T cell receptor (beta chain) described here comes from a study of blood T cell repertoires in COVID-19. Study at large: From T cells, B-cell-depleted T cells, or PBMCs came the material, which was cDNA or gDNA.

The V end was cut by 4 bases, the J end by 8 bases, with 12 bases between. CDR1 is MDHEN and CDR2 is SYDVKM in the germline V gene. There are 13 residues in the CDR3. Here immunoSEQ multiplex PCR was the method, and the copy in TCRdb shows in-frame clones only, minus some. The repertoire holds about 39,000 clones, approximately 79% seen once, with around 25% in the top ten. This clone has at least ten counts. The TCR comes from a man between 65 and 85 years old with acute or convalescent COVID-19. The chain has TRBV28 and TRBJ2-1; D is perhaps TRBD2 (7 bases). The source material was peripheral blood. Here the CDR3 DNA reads TGTGCCAGCAGTTCCCCGGGGGGCGATGAGCAGTTCTTC. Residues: CASSSPGGDEQFF.